This T cell receptor (beta chain) is from a study of shared clonotypes between healthy human individuals. Notes on the study in general: Several donors showed sharing of roughly 5% of naive CD4 clonotypes. A limitation of the genetic and exposure-history diversity represented arose from few donors. Rarefaction gave evidence that sorted-subset sequencing remained incomplete despite large depth.

In the authors' workflow: Junction-only immunoSEQ sequences carried no quality scores, so filtering differed. Generated by immunoSEQ multiplex PCR, the TCRdb table keeps only in-frame clones and is missing some. The DNA was the basis for D and trimming; V, J and clone size are from that table. The data show 700,000 or so clones, with around 72% seen just once and approximately 2% held by the top ten. Details on this clone: Antigen: not known. One end of the junction fails to match germline, which may point to a read error.

Sequenced: memory CD4+ T cells sorted from blood. Subset reported: CD45RA-negative fraction. This receptor was taken from a woman aged 30 to 39 in good health.

The CDR3 sequence is CASSPGGLAEYGQYF. DNA of the CDR3: TGTGCCAGCAGCCCCGGCGGACTAGCCGAGTACGGGCAGTACTTC. V usage is TRBV14 and J usage is TRBJ2-7; 8 nucleotides match TRBD2. Germline CDR1 is SGHDN and CDR2 is FVKESK. This CDR3 has 15 amino acids.